The next 14 T cell receptor beta chains were all read from a single sample in a study of CD8 T cells in ankylosing spondylitis. MiXCR was run by TCRdb on the 5' RACE reads, yielding one entry per CDR3 protein. The profile shows around 320,000 distinct CDR3 sequences, 20% to 25% of them singletons. The sample consisted of blood, either unsorted or a sorted T cell fraction (not recorded which). All receptors come from a female donor with ankylosing spondylitis or in good health (not recorded which).

This rearrangement joins TRBV6-4 to TRBJ2-1; D perhaps matches TRBD1 (5 bases). The germline gives CDR1 MRHNA, CDR2 SNTAGT. Between the trimmed V and J ends, which lost 2 bases and 8 bases, there was a span of 7 bases. The CDR3 sequence is 12 residues long. The CDR3 nucleotides read TGTGCCAGCAGTGACGGGGCCCATGAGCAGTTCTTC. The encoded protein is CASSDGAHEQFF.

This clonotype was detected only a few times. This rearrangement joins TRBV20-1 to TRBJ2-7, with 9 bases aligning to TRBD2. Germline loops: CDR1 DFQATT, CDR2 SNEGSKA (reference sequence). V shed 4 bases, J shed 1 base, and the junction held 23 bases outside the gene matches. This CDR3 contains 20 residues. DNA of the CDR3: TGCAGTGCTAAGGAAGCTCCTAGCGTTGCTAGCGGGACAAGGTCCTACGAGCAGTACTTC. Protein: CSAKEAPSVASGTRSYEQYF.

The V call is TRBV5-1, the J call TRBJ1-6; 11 bases line up with TRBD1. The junction had 2 bases not matched to a gene; V was cut back by 5 bases and J by 7 bases. From germline, CDR1 is SGHRS and CDR2 YFSETQ. The CDR3 loop spans 14 amino acids. The CDR3 protein is CASRRDRGNSPLHF. Written as DNA, the CDR3 is TGCGCCAGCAGACGGGACAGGGGGAATTCACCCCTCCACTTT. The complete variable domain, with remaining parts taken from reference TRBV5-1 and TRBJ1-6, reads KAGVTQTPRYLIKTRGQQVTLSCSPISGHRSVSWYQQTPGQGLQFLFEYFSETQRNKGNFPGRFSGRQFSNSRSEMNVSTLELGDSALYLCASRRDRGNSPLHFGNGTRLTVT.

The table lists this clonotype with many counts. CDR3 sequence: CASSLGLGQGEETQYF. CDR3 sequence (DNA): TGTGCCAGCAGCTTAGGCCTGGGACAGGGAGAAGAGACCCAGTACTTC. This chain joins TRBV13 and TRBJ2-5; the match to TRBD1 covers 9 bases. The length of the CDR3 is 16 residues. Germline CDR1 and CDR2: PRHDT and FYEKMQ (reference sequence). Unmatched junction bases numbered 5, after V lost 0 bases and J lost 3 bases.

The V call is TRBV4-1, the J call TRBJ2-3; D unresolved. Per the germline V gene, CDR1 is MGHRA and CDR2 is YSYEKL. The CDR3 length is 13 residues. V was cut by 1 base and J by 4 bases, with 6 bases left in between. CDR3 DNA: TGCGCCAGCAGCCAAGTACCCGCAGATACGCAGTATTTT. It specifies CASSQVPADTQYF.

This clonotype was seen a few times. The gene calls are TRBV5-1 and TRBJ1-2; 10 nucleotides line up with TRBD1. V lost 5 bases, J lost 7 bases, and 8 bases stayed unmatched. Germline lookup yields CDR1 SGHRS and CDR2 YFSETQ. The CDR3 is made up of 14 amino acids. The CDR3 DNA reads as TGCGCCAGCAGTTGGGGACAGGGGAACAGTGGCTACACCTTC. Translation: CASSWGQGNSGYTF.

This clonotype was seen a few times. CDR3 in DNA: TGTGCCAGCAGCTCAGGGGGCCATAATGAAAAACTGTTTTTT. Translated: CASSSGGHNEKLFF. V and J are TRBV7-6 and TRBJ1-4, with TRBD1 matching 8 bases. In germline, CDR1 is SGHVS, CDR2 FNYEAQ. The CDR3 is made up of 14 amino acids. V shed 4 bases and J 4 bases; nucleotides not matched to a gene: 2. Supplemented by reference TRBV7-6 and TRBJ1-4, the full variable domain reads GAGVSQSPRYKVTKRGQDVALRCDPISGHVSLYWYRQALGQGPEFLTYFNYEAQQDKSGLPNDRFSAERPEGSISTLTIQRTEQRDSAMYRCASSSGGHNEKLFFGSGTQLSVL.

Worth noting for this clonotype: A read error may account for a junction end that differs from germline. The chain combines TRBV4-2 with TRBJ1-5; D ambiguous. CDR1 and CDR2 (germline): LGHNA, YNFKEQ. The CDR3 totals 16 residues. The CDR3 DNA is TGTGCCAGCAGCCAAGATCTAACGGTTAGCAATCAGTCCCAGCATTTT. Translation gives CASSQDLTVSNQSQHF.

V and J are TRBV7-2 and TRBJ1-1; no clear D. Trimming took 5 bases from V and 5 from J, leaving 12 bases between them. The CDR3 has 13 residues. CDR1 and CDR2 from the germline V gene are SGHTA and FQGNSA. In DNA, the CDR3 is TGTGCCAGCAGCCCGACGGCTGGAACTGAAGCTTTCTTT. The encoded protein is CASSPTAGTEAFF.

This clonotype has more than one count but fewer than ten. V and J are TRBV7-2 and TRBJ2-7, with D possibly matching TRBD1 (5 bases). Germline V CDR1 and CDR2: SGHTA, FQGNSA. The ends were cut back, 4 bases at V and 6 bases at J, with 13 bases in the middle. This CDR3 has 13 amino acids. This CDR3 reads CASSYTPRGEQYF. DNA for the CDR3: TGTGCCAGCAGCTACACTCCTAGGGGCGAGCAGTACTTC.

The chain links TRBV15 to TRBJ2-7; D is undetermined. The CDR3 consists of 15 residues. CDR1 and CDR2 (germline): LNHNV, YYDKDF (reference sequence). The ends were cut back, 1 base at V and 5 bases at J, with 15 bases in the middle. The CDR3 here is CATSRAHPLGHEQYF. The CDR3 coding sequence is TGTGCCACCAGCAGAGCCCACCCCCTAGGTCACGAGCAGTACTTC.

The chain couples TRBV28 to TRBJ1-6; D not resolved. Germline V gene sequence: CDR1 MDHEN, CDR2 SYDVKM. The length of the CDR3 is 14 residues. V was shortened by 2 bases and J by 13 bases, with 15 bases between the two germline ends. The CDR3 region is CASSLGQDQRPLHF. CDR3 sequence (DNA): TGTGCCAGCAGTTTAGGTCAGGACCAAAGGCCCCTCCACTTT.

This clonotype came up a few times. The gene calls are TRBV12-3 or TRBV12-4 and TRBJ2-1; possible D gene TRBD2, 5 bases. The CDR3 extends over 12 amino acids. V lost 4 bases, J lost 10 bases, and 11 bases lay in between. CDR3 sequence reads: CASSSRGREQFF. As DNA, the CDR3 is TGTGCCAGCAGTTCCCGCGGGCGGGAGCAGTTCTTC.

This clonotype was detected ten times or more. The chain links TRBV12-3 or TRBV12-4 to TRBJ1-2; D uncertain. Between the trimmed V and J ends, which lost 7 bases and 6 bases, there was a span of 15 bases. The CDR3 consists of 13 residues. CDR3 amino acids: CASKRPTEHGYTF. In DNA, the CDR3 is TGTGCCAGCAAGAGGCCCACGGAACATGGCTACACCTTC.